Listed here are 5 T cell receptor beta chains from one sample, sequenced in a study of Ad26.COV2.S vaccination and SARS-CoV-2 variants. Treatment defined: 15 to 20 received Ad26.COV2.S at low or high dose, single or two shots; about 5 received placebo; per-sample allocation not given. On day 63 after the first injection, vaccine and placebo recipients gave samples. Only in-frame clones appear in the TCRdb table, and some are missing; sequencing was by immunoSEQ multiplex PCR. The table shows more than 350,000 clones, with 80% to 95% occurring only once. The input for sequencing was peripheral blood, taken in a trial of Ad26.COV2.S vaccine versus placebo. The origin of the receptors is a person between 18 and 65 years old who received the Ad26.COV2.S COVID-19 vaccine or a placebo.

This clone showed up just a few times. In nucleotides, the CDR3 is TGTGCCAGCAGTCAAACCGGGACAGGGGACGCAAAACTGTTTTTT. Its translation: CASSQTGTGDAKLFF. The chain uses TRBV6-5 and TRBJ1-4; 10 positions match TRBD1. The V gene end was trimmed by 5 bases and the J gene end by 10 bases; junction bases not matched to a gene: 10. Germline values: CDR1 MNHEY, CDR2 SVGAGI. The CDR3 totals 15 residues.

The chain uses TRBV6-5 and TRBJ1-2; D is ambiguous. There are 13 residues in the CDR3. Germline V CDR1 and CDR2: MNHEY, SVGAGI. The germline V and J ends were trimmed by 4 bases and 2 bases, with 8 bases remaining between them. The CDR3 spells CASSFGVNYGYTF. The CDR3 DNA reads TGTGCCAGCAGTTTTGGAGTAAACTATGGCTACACCTTC.

Only one count was recorded for this clone. V and J are TRBV30 and TRBJ2-5; 7 bases line up with TRBD1. Germline values: CDR1 GTSNPN, CDR2 SVGIG (reference sequence). Losses at the gene ends were 4 bases for V and 1 base for J; bases not matched to a gene: 6. The CDR3 runs to 14 residues. The CDR3 region has the DNA TGTGCCTGGACACGGGACAGACTCCAAGAGACCCAGTACTTC. It is translated as CAWTRDRLQETQYF.

DNA of the CDR3: TGTGCCAGCAGCCAGACAGGGCTCCTCATTTCACCCCTCCACTTT. Residues: CASSQTGLLISPLHF. This sequence joins TRBV6-6 and TRBJ1-6; TRBD1 matches at 7 bases. This CDR3 is 15 amino acids long. With 6 bases clipped from V and 9 bases from J, the junction kept 11 bases outside the gene matches. Germline V gene sequence: CDR1 MNHNY, CDR2 SVGAGI (reference sequence).

The J gene is TRBJ1-1, the V gene TRBV9; no clear D. V was clipped by 3 bases and J by 2 bases, with 11 bases between them. CDR3 size: 14 residues. CDR1 is SGDLS, CDR2 YYNGEE, per germline. CDR3: CASSAWTQNTEAFF. As DNA, the CDR3 is TGTGCCAGCAGCGCTTGGACCCAAAACACTGAAGCTTTCTTT. Together with reference TRBV9 and TRBJ1-1, the CDR3 gives the full variable domain: DSGVTQTPKHLITATGQRVTLRCSPRSGDLSVYWYQQSLDQGLQFLIQYYNGEERAKGNILERFSAQQFPDLHSELNLSSLELGDSALYFCASSAWTQNTEAFFGQGTRLTVV.